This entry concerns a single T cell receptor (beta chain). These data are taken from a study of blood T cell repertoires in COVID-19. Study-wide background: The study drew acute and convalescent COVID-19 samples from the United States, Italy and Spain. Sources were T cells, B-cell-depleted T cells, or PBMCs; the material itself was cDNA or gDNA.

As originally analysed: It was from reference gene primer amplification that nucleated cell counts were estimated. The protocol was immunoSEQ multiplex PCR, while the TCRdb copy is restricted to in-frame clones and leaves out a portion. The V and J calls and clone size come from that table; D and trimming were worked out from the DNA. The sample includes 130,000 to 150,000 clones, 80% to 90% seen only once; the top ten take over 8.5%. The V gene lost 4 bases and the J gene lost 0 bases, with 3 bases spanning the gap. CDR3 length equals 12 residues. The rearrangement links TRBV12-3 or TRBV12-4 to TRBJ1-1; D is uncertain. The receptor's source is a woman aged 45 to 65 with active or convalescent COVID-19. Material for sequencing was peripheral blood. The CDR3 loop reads CASSYMNTEAFF. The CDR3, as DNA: TGTGCCAGCAGTTATATGAACACTGAAGCTTTCTTT.